In this sample, the clone carrying this TCR beta chain turned up once. The sample comes from a study of blood T cell repertoires in COVID-19. Study-level background: The United States, Italy and Spain supplied acute and convalescent COVID-19 samples. The cDNA or gDNA used as material had been derived from T cells, B-cell-depleted T cells, or PBMCs.

V was shortened by 4 bases and J by 3 bases, with 9 bases between the two germline ends. This CDR3 is built from 13 residues. The germline gives CDR1 MGHDK, CDR2 SYGVNS. In the original processing: Amplified reference gene primers provided the basis for estimating nucleated cell counts. This table comes from immunoSEQ multiplex PCR, and its TCRdb copy is limited to in-frame clones, with some not included. V and J calls and clone size are copied from that table; D and trimming were computed from the DNA. Of a few hundred thousand clones detected, around 87% appear once; the ten largest clones hold approximately 8%.

V is TRBV25-1 and J is TRBJ2-5; D unclear. The specimen was peripheral blood. The source is a woman aged 45-59 years who had recovered from COVID-19. The CDR3 reads CASSVGGKETQYF. The DNA for the CDR3 is TGTGCCAGCAGTGTAGGCGGTAAAGAGACCCAGTACTTC.